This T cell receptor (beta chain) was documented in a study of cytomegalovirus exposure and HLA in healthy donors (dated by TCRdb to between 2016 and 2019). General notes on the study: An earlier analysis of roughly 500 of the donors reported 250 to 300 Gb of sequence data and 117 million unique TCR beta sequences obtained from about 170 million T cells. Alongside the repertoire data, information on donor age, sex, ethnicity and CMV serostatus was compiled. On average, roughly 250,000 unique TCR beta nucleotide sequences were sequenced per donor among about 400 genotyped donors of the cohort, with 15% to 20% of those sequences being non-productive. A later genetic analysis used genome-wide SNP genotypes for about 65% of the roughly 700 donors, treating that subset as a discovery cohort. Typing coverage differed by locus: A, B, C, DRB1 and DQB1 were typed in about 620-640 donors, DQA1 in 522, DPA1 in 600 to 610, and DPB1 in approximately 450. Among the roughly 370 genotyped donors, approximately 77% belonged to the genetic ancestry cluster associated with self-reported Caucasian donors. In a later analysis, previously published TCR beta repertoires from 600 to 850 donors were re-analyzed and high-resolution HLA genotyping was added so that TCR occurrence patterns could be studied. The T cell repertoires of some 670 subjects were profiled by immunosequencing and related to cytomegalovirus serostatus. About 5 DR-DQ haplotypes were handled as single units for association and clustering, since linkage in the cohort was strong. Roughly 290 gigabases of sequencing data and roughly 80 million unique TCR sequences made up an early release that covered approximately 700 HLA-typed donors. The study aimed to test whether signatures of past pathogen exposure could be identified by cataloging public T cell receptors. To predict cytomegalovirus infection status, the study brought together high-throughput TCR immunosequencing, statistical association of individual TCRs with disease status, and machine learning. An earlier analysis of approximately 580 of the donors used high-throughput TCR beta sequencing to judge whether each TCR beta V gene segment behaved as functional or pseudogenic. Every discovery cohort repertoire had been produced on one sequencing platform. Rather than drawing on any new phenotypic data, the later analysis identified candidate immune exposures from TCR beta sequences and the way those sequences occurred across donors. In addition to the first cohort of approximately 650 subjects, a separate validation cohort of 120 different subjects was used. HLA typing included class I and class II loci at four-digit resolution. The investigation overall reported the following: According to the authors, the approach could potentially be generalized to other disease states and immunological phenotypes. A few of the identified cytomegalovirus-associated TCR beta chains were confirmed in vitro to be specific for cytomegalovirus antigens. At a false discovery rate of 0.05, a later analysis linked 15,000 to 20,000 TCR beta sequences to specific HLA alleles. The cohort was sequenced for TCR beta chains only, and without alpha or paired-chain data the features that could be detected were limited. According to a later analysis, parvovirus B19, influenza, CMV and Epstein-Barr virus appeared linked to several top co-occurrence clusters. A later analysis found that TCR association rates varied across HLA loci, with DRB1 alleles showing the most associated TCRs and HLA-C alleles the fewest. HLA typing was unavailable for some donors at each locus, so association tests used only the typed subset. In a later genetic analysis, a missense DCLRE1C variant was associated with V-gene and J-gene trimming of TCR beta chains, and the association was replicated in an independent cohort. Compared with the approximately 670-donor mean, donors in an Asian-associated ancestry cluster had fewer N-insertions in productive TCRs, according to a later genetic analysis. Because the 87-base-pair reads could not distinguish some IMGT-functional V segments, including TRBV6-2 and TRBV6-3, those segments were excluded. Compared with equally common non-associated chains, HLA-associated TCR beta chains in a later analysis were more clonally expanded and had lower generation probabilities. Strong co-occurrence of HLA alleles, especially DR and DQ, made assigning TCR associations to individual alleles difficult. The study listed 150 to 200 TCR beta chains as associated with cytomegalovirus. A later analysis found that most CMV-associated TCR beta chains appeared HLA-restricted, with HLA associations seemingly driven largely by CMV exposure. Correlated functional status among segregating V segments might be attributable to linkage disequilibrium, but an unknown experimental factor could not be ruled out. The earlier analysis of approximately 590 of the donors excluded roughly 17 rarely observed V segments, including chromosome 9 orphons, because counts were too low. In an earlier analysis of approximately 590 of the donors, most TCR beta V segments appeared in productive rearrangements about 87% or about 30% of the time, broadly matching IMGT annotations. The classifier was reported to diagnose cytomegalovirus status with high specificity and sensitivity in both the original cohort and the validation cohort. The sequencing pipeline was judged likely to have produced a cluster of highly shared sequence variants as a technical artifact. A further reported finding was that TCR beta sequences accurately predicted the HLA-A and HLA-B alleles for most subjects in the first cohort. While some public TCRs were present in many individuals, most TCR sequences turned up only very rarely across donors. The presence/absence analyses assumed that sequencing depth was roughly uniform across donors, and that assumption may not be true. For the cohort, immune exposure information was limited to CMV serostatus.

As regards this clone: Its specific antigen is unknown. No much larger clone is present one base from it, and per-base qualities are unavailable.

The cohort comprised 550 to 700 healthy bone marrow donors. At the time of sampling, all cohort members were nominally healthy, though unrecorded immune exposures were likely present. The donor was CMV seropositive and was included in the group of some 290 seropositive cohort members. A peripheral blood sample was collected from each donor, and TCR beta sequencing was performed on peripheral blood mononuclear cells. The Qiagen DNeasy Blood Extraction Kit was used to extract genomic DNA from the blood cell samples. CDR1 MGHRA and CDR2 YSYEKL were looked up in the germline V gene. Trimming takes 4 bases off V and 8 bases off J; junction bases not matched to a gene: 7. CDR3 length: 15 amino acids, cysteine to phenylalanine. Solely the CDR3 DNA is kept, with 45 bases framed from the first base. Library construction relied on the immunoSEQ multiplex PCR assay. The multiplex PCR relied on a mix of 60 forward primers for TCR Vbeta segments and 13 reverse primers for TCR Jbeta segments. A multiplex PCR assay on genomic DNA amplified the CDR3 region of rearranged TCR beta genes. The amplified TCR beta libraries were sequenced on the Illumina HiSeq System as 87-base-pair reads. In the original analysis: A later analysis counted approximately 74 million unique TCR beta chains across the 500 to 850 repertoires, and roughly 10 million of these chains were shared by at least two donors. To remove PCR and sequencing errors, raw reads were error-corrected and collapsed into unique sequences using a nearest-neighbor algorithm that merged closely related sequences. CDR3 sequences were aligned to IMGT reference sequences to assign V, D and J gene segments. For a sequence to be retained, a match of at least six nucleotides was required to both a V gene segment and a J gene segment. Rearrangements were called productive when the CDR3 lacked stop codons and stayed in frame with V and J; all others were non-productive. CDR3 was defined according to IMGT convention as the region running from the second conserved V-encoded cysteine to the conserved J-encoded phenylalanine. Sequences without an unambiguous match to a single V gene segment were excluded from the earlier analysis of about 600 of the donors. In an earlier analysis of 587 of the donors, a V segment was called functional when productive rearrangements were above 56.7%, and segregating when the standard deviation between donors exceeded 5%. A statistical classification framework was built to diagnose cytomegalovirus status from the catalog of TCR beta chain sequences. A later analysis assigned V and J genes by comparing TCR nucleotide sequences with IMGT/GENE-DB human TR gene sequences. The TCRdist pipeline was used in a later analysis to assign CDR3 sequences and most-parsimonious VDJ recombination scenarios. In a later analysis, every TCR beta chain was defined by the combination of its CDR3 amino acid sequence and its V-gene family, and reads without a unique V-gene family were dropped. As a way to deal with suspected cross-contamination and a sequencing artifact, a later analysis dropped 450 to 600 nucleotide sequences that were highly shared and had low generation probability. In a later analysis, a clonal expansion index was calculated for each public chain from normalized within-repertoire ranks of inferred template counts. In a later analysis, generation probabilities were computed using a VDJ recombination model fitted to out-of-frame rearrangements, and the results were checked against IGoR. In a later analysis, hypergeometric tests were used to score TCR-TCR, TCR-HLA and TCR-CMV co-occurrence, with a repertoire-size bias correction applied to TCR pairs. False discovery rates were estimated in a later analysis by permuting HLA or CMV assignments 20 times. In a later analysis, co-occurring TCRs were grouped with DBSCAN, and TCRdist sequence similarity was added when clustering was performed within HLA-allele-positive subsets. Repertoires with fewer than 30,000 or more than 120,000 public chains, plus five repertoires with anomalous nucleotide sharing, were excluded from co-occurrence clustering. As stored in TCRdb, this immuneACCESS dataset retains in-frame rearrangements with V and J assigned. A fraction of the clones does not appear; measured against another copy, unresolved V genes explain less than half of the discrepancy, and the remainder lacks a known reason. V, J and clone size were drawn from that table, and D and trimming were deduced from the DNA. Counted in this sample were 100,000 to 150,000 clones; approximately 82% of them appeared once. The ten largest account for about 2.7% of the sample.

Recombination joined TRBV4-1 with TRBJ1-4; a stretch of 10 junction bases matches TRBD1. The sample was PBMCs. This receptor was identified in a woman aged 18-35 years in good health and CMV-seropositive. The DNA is TGCGCCAGCAGCCGGACCGGGACAGGGGAGGAAAAACTGTTTTTT. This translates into CASSRTGTGEEKLFF.